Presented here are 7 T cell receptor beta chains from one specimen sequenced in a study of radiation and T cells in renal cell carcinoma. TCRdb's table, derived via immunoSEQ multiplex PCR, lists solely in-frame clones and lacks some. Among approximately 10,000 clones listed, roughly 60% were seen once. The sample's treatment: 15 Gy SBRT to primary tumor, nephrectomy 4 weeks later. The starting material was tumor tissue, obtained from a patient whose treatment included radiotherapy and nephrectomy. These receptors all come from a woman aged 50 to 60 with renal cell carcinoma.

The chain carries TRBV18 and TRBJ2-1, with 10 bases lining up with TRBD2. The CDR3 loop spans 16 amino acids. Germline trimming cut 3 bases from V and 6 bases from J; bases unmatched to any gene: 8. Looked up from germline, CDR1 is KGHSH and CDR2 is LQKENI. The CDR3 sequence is CASSPTLAGVGNEQFF. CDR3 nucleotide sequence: TGTGCCAGCTCACCCACTCTAGCGGGAGTTGGCAATGAGCAGTTCTTC.

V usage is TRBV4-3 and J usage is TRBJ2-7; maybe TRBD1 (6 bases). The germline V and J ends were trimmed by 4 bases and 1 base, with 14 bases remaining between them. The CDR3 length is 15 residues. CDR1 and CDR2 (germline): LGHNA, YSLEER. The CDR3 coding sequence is TGCGCCAGCAGCCTATCCCGAACAGGGTCCTACGAGCAGTACTTC. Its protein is CASSLSRTGSYEQYF.

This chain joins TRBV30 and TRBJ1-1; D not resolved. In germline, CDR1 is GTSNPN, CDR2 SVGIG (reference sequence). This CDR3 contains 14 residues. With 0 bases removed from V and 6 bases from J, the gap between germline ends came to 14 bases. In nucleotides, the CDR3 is TGTGCCTGGAGTGTACGGGCCGTGAGCTCTGAAGCTTTCTTT. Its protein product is CAWSVRAVSSEAFF.

The CDR3 is CASSFGRAAGANVLTF. The CDR3 bases are TGTGCCAGCAGTTTCGGCCGGGCAGCTGGGGCCAACGTCCTGACTTTC. This chain joins TRBV6-5 and TRBJ2-6; D remains unclear. The CDR3 extends over 16 amino acids. Germline V gene sequence: CDR1 MNHEY, CDR2 SVGAGI. The V end was cut by 4 bases, the J end by 2 bases, with 12 bases between.

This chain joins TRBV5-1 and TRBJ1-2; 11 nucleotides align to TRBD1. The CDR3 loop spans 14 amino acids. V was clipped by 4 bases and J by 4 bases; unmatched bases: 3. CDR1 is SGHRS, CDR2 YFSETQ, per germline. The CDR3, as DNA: TGCGCCAGCAGCGACGGGACAGGGGGCTATGGCTACACCTTC. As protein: CASSDGTGGYGYTF.

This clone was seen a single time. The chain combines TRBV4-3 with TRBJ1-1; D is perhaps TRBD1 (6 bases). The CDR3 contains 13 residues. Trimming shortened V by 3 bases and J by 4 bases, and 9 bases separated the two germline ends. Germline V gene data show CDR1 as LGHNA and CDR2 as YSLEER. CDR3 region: CASSQGAGTEAFF. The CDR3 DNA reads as TGCGCCAGCAGCCAGGGGGCGGGCACTGAAGCTTTCTTT.

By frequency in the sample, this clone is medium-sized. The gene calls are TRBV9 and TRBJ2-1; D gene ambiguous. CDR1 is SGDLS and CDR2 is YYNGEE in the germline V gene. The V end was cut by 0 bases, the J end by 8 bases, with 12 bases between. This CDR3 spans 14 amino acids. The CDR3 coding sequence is TGTGCCAGCAGCGTAGCCGGTCCCGCCGATGAGCAGTTCTTC. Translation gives CASSVAGPADEQFF.